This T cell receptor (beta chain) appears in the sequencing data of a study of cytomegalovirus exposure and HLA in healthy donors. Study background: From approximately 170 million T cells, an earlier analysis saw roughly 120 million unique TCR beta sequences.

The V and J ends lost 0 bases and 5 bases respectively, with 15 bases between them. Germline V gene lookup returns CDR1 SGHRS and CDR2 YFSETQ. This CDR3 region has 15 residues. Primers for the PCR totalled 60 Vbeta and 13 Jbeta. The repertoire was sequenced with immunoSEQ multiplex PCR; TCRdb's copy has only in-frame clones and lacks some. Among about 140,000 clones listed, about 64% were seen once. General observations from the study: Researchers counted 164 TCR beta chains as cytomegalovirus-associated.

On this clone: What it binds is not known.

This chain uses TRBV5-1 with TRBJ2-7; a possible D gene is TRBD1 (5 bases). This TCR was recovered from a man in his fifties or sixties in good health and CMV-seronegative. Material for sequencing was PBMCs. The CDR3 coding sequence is TGCGCCAGCAGCTTGGCCCCAGGGCTTAGGGACGAGCAGTACTTC. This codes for CASSLAPGLRDEQYF.